A selection of T cell receptor beta chains follows, all from one sample in a study of CD8+CD57+ T cells in acquired aplastic anemia. TCRdb itself ran the reads through MiXCR, one entry per CDR3 protein. The sample records approximately 45,000 distinct CDR3 sequences, roughly 69% being singletons. The sequenced material came from sorted CD4+, CD8+, or CD8+CD57+ T cells (not recorded which) from PBMCs. The origin of the receptors is a human donor in good health, serving as a control. The CDR3 runs from the conserved cysteine through the conserved F or W. A D gene is named only where the DNA matches it firmly. A row's size may be missing; if present it is once, few, many or a size class.

V	J	D	size	CDR3	DNA
TRBV7-8	TRBJ2-5	.	once	CASSHGSAGETQYF	TGTGCCAGCAGCCACGGTTCGGCGGGAGAGACCCAGTACTTC
TRBV7-9	TRBJ2-1	.	.	CASTRVQDEQFF	TGTGCCAGCACCCGGGTACAGGATGAGCAGTTCTTC
TRBV7-9	TRBJ2-3	.	.	CASSLDPDTQYF	TGTGCCAGCAGCTTAGATCCAGATACGCAGTATTTT
TRBV15	TRBJ2-1	TRBD2	.	CATSRGVSGIGYEQFF	TGTGCCACCAGCAGAGGTGTAAGCGGGATAGGATATGAGCAGTTCTTC
TRBV10-1	TRBJ2-1	TRBD1	.	CASGQHRDSNEQFF	TGCGCCAGCGGACAACACAGGGACAGCAATGAGCAGTTCTTC
TRBV15	TRBJ1-2	.	few	CATSRARTNYGYTF	TGTGCCACCAGCAGAGCCAGAACTAACTATGGCTACACCTTC
TRBV7-2	TRBJ1-2	.	.	CASSPPSTNYGYTF	TGTGCCAGCAGCCCTCCCTCGACAAACTATGGCTACACCTTC
TRBV7-9	TRBJ1-2	TRBD1	.	CASGTANGCTF	TGTGCCAGCGGGACAGCAAATGGCTGCACCTTC
TRBV29-1	TRBJ2-6	.	.	CSVFAVSGANVLTF	TGCAGCGTTTTTGCGGTATCTGGGGCCAACGTCCTGACTTTC
TRBV7-8	TRBJ1-6	.	once	CASSSTGTGSPLHF	TGTGCCAGCAGTTCCACAGGCACGGGTTCACCCCTCCACTTT
TRBV15	TRBJ2-3	TRBD2	.	CATSRVPGGGADTQYF	TGTGCCACCAGCAGAGTTCCCGGGGGAGGGGCAGATACGCAGTATTTT
TRBV2	TRBJ2-5	.	once	CASRPGVAIQETQYF	TGTGCCAGCAGGCCCGGGGTTGCGATCCAAGAGACCCAGTACTTC
TRBV5-1	TRBJ2-3	TRBD2	.	CASSADFSGAFADTQYF	TGCGCCAGCAGCGCAGACTTTAGCGGGGCGTTCGCCGATACGCAGTATTTT
TRBV28	TRBJ2-2	.	few	CASSPQSGGSNTGELFF	TGTGCCAGCAGTCCCCAGTCGGGCGGATCGAACACCGGGGAGCTGTTTTTT
TRBV5-1	TRBJ2-3	TRBD2	once	CASTSGVDTDTQYF	TGCGCCAGCACGAGCGGGGTAGACACAGATACGCAGTATTTT
TRBV6-2/TRBV6-3	TRBJ2-3	TRBD1	.	CASSYSGTGTDTQYF	TGTGCCAGCAGTTACTCGGGGACAGGCACAGATACGCAGTATTTT
TRBV7-2	TRBJ1-5	.	.	CASSVRVRQPQHF	TGTGCCAGCAGCGTCAGGGTTCGCCAGCCCCAGCATTTT
TRBV20-1	TRBJ1-1	.	.	CSALDPQANTEAFF	TGCAGTGCACTAGACCCTCAGGCCAACACTGAAGCTTTCTTT